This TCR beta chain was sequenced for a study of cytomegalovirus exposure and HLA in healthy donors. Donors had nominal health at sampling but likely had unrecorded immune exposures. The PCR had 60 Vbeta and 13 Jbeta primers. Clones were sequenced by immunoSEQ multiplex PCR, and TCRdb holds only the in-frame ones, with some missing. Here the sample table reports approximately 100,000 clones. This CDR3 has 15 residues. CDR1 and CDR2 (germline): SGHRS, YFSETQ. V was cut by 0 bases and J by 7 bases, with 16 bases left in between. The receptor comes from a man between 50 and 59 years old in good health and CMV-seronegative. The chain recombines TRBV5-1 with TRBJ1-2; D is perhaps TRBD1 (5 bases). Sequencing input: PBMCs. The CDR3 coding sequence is TGCGCCAGCAGCTTGGTGTCTGGAGGGACCGCTGGCTACACCTTC. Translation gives CASSLVSGGTAGYTF.